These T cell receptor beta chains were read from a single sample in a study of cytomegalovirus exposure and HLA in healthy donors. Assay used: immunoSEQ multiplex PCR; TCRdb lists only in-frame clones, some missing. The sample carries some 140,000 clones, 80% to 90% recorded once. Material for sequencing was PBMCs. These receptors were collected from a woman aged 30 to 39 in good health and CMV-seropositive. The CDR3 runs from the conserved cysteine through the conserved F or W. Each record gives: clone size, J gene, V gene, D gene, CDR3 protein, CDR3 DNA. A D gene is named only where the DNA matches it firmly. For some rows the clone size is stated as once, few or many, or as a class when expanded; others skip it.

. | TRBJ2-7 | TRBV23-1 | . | CASSRGEGLHEQYF | TGCGCCAGCAGCCGGGGAGAGGGACTGCACGAGCAGTACTTC
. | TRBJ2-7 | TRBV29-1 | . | CSVETGGYEQYF | TGCAGCGTTGAAACCGGGGGCTACGAGCAGTACTTC
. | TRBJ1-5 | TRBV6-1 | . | CASSVGGLSNQPQHF | TGTGCCAGCAGTGTAGGCGGCCTTAGCAATCAGCCCCAGCATTTT
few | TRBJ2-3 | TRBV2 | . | CASRVEDTQYF | TGTGCCAGCCGAGTAGAAGATACGCAGTATTTT
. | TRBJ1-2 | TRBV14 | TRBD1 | CASSQLSGTAKYGYTF | TGTGCCAGCAGCCAATTATCCGGGACAGCTAAATATGGCTACACCTTC
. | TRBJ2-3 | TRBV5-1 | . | CASRTGTYTDTQYF | TGCGCCAGCAGGACAGGGACTTACACAGATACGCAGTATTTT
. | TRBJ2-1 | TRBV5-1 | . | CASSLLSGTYNEQFF | TGCGCCAGCAGCTTACTTAGCGGAACCTACAATGAGCAGTTCTTC
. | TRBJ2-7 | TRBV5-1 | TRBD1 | CASSLKQGAYEQYF | TGCGCCAGCAGCTTGAAACAGGGGGCGTACGAGCAGTACTTC
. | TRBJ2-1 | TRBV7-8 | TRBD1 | CASSPGTGMGEQFF | TGTGCCAGCAGCCCTGGGACAGGGATGGGTGAGCAGTTCTTC
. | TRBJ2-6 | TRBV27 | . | CASSLRPTGTGANVLTF | TGTGCCAGCAGTTTACGCCCTACAGGGACTGGGGCCAACGTCCTGACTTTC
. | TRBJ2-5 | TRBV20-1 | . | CSARRETQYF | TGCAGTGCCCGGAGAGAGACCCAGTACTTC
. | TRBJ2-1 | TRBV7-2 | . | CASSLTHNEQFF | TGTGCCAGCAGCTTGACTCACAATGAGCAGTTCTTC
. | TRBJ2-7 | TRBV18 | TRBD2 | CASSDGGLLAGRDEQYF | TGTGCCAGCTCGGATGGTGGTTTACTAGCGGGGCGCGACGAGCAGTACTTC
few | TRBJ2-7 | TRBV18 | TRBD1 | CASSQGQGAVYEQYF | TGTGCCAGCTCCCAAGGACAGGGGGCGGTCTACGAGCAGTACTTC
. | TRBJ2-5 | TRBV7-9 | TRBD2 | CASSSSGTSWQETQYF | TGTGCCAGCAGCTCTTCCGGGACTAGCTGGCAAGAGACCCAGTACTTC
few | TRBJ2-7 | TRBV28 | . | CASTAGTSAYEQYF | TGTGCCAGCACCGCCGGGACTTCAGCCTACGAGCAGTACTTC
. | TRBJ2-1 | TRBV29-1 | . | CSVEGPVADRQFF | TGCAGCGTTGAAGGGCCGGTGGCGGATCGGCAGTTCTTC
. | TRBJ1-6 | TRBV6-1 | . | CASSEQGLRSPLHF | TGTGCCAGCAGTGAACAGGGCCTTCGGTCACCCCTCCACTTT
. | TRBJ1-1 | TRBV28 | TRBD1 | CASSPQGAWTEAFF | TGTGCCAGCAGTCCCCAGGGGGCGTGGACTGAAGCTTTCTTT
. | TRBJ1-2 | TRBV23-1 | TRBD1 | CASSEMDRVVGYTF | TGCGCCAGCAGCGAAATGGACAGGGTAGTTGGCTACACCTTC
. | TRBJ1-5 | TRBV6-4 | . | CASSDSAGNQPQHF | TGTGCCAGCAGTGACTCAGCAGGGAATCAGCCCCAGCATTTT
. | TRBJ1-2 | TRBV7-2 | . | CASSLFQIYGYTF | TGTGCCAGCAGCTTGTTCCAGATCTATGGCTACACCTTC
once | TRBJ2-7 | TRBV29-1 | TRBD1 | CSAQKGQGEPPYEQYF | TGCAGCGCCCAAAAAGGACAGGGGGAACCCCCCTACGAGCAGTACTTC
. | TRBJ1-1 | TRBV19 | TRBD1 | CASSIDLTGGTEAFF | TGTGCCAGTAGTATAGATCTAACAGGGGGCACTGAAGCTTTCTTT
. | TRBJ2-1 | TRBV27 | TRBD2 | CASSLGAGGHLEQFF | TGTGCCAGCAGTTTGGGGGCGGGGGGGCACCTTGAGCAGTTCTTC
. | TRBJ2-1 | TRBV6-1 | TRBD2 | CASSEWGRASYNEQFF | TGTGCCAGCAGTGAATGGGGGAGGGCCTCTTACAATGAGCAGTTCTTC
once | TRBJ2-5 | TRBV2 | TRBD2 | CASSEALRGLAGGPGTQYF | TGTGCCAGCAGTGAAGCGCTTCGGGGACTAGCGGGGGGTCCGGGGACCCAGTACTTC
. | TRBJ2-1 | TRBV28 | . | CASSSALEQFF | TGTGCCAGCAGTTCAGCGCTTGAGCAGTTCTTC
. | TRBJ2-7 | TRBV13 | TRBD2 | CASSLGREGQYF | TGTGCCAGCAGCTTAGGCCGGGAGGGGCAGTACTTC
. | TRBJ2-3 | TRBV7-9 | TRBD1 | CASSLTGADTQYF | TGTGCCAGCAGCTTGACAGGGGCAGATACGCAGTATTTT
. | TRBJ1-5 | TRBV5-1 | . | CASSLRQDLSNQPQHF | TGCGCCAGCAGCTTGCGACAGGACCTCTCCAATCAGCCCCAGCATTTT
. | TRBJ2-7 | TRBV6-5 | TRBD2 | CASSPGTSGYEQYF | TGTGCCAGCAGTCCCGGGACTAGCGGCTACGAGCAGTACTTC
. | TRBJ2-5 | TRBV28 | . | CASSSQEGFGIRETQYF | TGTGCCAGCAGTTCACAGGAGGGTTTCGGTATTCGAGAGACCCAGTACTTC
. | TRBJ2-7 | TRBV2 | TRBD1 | CASRLDRGIFYEQYF | TGTGCCAGCAGGCTGGACAGGGGCATATTTTACGAGCAGTACTTC
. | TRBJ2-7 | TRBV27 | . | CASSFGRNYEQYF | TGTGCCAGCAGTTTCGGGAGAAACTACGAGCAGTACTTC
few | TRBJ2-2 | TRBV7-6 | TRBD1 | CASSLGTGPNTGELFF | TGTGCCAGCAGCTTAGGGACAGGGCCGAACACCGGGGAGCTGTTTTTT
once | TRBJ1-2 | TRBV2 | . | CASSENPYGGYGYTF | TGTGCCAGCAGTGAAAACCCGTATGGCGGCTATGGCTACACCTTC
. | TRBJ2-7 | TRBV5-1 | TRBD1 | CAQQGADEQYF | TGCGCCCAACAGGGGGCCGACGAGCAGTACTTC
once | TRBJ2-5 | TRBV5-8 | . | CASSLGARVETQYF | TGTGCCAGCAGCTTGGGGGCGCGGGTAGAGACCCAGTACTTC
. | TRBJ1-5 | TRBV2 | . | CASRRDISNQPQHF | TGTGCCAGCAGGAGGGACATCAGCAATCAGCCCCAGCATTTT
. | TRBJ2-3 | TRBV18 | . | CASSKQSGTSTDTQYF | TGTGCCAGCTCAAAGCAAAGCGGTACTAGCACAGATACGCAGTATTTT
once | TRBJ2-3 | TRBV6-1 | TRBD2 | CASGRLAPSTDTQYF | TGTGCCAGCGGGCGACTAGCGCCATCCACAGATACGCAGTATTTT
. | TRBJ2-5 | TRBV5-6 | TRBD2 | CASSLAGGAGNWETQYF | TGTGCCAGCAGCTTGGCCGGGGGAGCGGGAAACTGGGAGACCCAGTACTTC
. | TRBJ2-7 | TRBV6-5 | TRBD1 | CASSRGQAHEQYF | TGTGCCAGCAGCAGGGGACAGGCCCACGAGCAGTACTTC
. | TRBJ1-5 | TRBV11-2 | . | CASSLDSRGGQPQHF | TGTGCCAGCAGCTTAGATTCTCGCGGGGGTCAGCCCCAGCATTTT
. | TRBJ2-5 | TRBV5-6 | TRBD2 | CASSYASGGYETQYF | TGTGCCAGCAGCTATGCTAGCGGGGGGTACGAGACCCAGTACTTC
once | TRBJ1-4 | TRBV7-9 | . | CASSPGGVANEKLFF | TGTGCCAGCAGCCCCGGGGGGGTGGCTAATGAAAAACTGTTTTTT
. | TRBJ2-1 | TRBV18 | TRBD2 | CASSPRLAGANEQFF | TGTGCCAGCTCACCACGACTAGCGGGAGCCAATGAGCAGTTCTTC
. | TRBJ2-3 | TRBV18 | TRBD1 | CASSLTGGTDTQYF | TGTGCCAGCTCACTGACAGGGGGCACAGATACGCAGTATTTT
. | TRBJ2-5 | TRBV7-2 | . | CASRVASYSQETQYF | TGTGCCAGCAGAGTAGCGAGTTACTCCCAAGAGACCCAGTACTTC
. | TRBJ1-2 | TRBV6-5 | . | CASSHTGTSYGYTF | TGTGCCAGCAGCCATACCGGGACTTCCTATGGCTACACCTTC
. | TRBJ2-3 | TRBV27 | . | CASSLVSGTDTQYF | TGTGCCAGCAGTTTGGTTAGCGGCACAGATACGCAGTATTTT
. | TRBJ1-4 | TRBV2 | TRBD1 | CASALTGRLANEKLFF | TGTGCCAGCGCCTTGACAGGGCGCTTAGCTAATGAAAAACTGTTTTTT
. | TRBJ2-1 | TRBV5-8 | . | CASSLSVWNEQFF | TGTGCCAGCAGCTTGTCGGTTTGGAATGAGCAGTTCTTC